These 15 T cell receptor beta chains were all obtained from the same sample, sequenced in a study of T cell repertoires in cytomegalovirus infection. TCRdb passed the reads through MiXCR, listing each CDR3 protein once. The data contain approximately 500,000 distinct CDR3 sequences, about 17% of them singletons. Sequencing was carried out using CD8+ T cells from PBMCs. These receptors were collected from a human donor in good health (CMV status not recorded). Some clones in this sample may be carry-over from other donors' samples.

V usage is TRBV4-1 and J usage is TRBJ1-5; a possible D gene is TRBD1 (6 bases). CDR3 length: 14 amino acids. V lost 0 bases, J lost 6 bases, and 9 bases lay in between. Per the germline V gene, CDR1 is MGHRA and CDR2 is YSYEKL. CDR3 DNA: TGCGCCAGCAGCCAAGACACAGGGAGTCAGCCCCAGCATTTT. The encoded protein is CASSQDTGSQPQHF.

This clonotype showed up many times. V is TRBV7-6 and J is TRBJ1-4; TRBD1 matches at 10 bases. The length of the CDR3 is 17 residues. In germline, CDR1 is SGHVS, CDR2 FNYEAQ. J gave up 7 bases and V 2 bases, and 10 bases lay outside the gene matches. The CDR3 DNA is TGTGCCAGCAGCTTAAAGGAGACAGGGGGCGACTCTGAAAAACTGTTTTTT. Its protein is CASSLKETGGDSEKLFF.

The rearrangement links TRBV20-1 to TRBJ2-7; 15 bases match TRBD2. Germline loops: CDR1 DFQATT, CDR2 SNEGSKA (reference sequence). V shed 1 base and J 1 base; nucleotides not matched to a gene: 11. This CDR3 spans 19 amino acids. DNA for the CDR3: TGCAGTGCTAGAGCCGTCAGGACTAGCGGGAGGGCGGCTTCCTACGAGCAGTACTTC. Translating gives CSARAVRTSGRAASYEQYF.

In this sample, this clonotype turned up many times. V is TRBV27 and J is TRBJ2-7; 11 bases match TRBD1. The CDR3 has 15 amino acids. The ends lost 6 bases at V and 4 bases at J; junction bases unmatched: 8. The germline V gene encodes CDR1 MNHEY and CDR2 SMNVEV (reference sequence). The CDR3 DNA is TGTGCCAGCAGCGTAACGGGACAGGGGGTATACGAGCAGTACTTC. Protein sequence: CASSVTGQGVYEQYF.

This rearrangement joins TRBV5-4 to TRBJ2-7; 9 nucleotides match TRBD1. Losses at the gene ends were 3 bases for V and 7 bases for J; bases not matched to a gene: 8. The CDR3 is made up of 14 amino acids. Germline V gene sequence: CDR1 SGHNT, CDR2 YYREEE (reference sequence). Here the CDR3 reads CASSWGQGTGEQYF. The CDR3 region has the DNA TGTGCCAGCAGCTGGGGACAGGGTACGGGAGAGCAGTACTTC. Full variable domain (rest looked up from reference TRBV5-4 and TRBJ2-7): ETGVTQSPTHLIKTRGQQVTLRCSSQSGHNTVSWYQQALGQGPQFIFQYYREEENGRGNFPPRFSGLQFPNYSSELNVNALELDDSALYLCASSWGQGTGEQYFGPGTRLTVT.

The chain has TRBV27 and TRBJ2-5, with D hard to call. V was shortened by 2 bases and J by 0 bases, with 7 bases between the two germline ends. The CDR3 is made up of 14 amino acids. CDR1 MNHEY and CDR2 SMNVEV come from the germline V gene (reference sequence). The CDR3 sequence is CASSLGRHQETQYF. The CDR3 nucleotides are TGTGCCAGCAGTTTAGGCCGTCACCAAGAGACCCAGTACTTC.

This clonotype was seen repeatedly, ten times or more. The V call is TRBV7-8, the J call TRBJ2-7; perhaps TRBD1 as D (5 bases). Germline CDR1 reads SGHVS; CDR2 reads FQNEAQ. V lost 4 bases and J lost 0, with 16 bases in between. The CDR3 extends over 16 amino acids. CDR3 DNA sequence: TGTGCCAGCAGCTCTCCCGTCGACAGTAACTCCTACGAGCAGTACTTC. Protein: CASSSPVDSNSYEQYF.

Note on this clonotype: One base away lies a much larger clone, so this may be a sequencing read error. The rearrangement joins TRBV6-6 to TRBJ1-1, with 11 bases lining up with TRBD1. The CDR3 sequence is 16 residues long. Looked up from germline, CDR1 is MNHNY and CDR2 is SVGAGI (reference sequence). The CDR3 DNA reads as TGTGCCAGCAGTTACGGACAGGGGGCCGGAAACATTGAAGCTTTCTTT. Encoded protein: CASSYGQGAGNIEAFF.

In its sample, this clonotype was seen a few times. The chain couples TRBV2 to TRBJ1-5; weak D call: TRBD1 (6 bases). Trimming took 2 bases from V and 6 from J, leaving 17 bases between them. Germline CDR1 and CDR2: SNHLY and FYNNEI. This CDR3 is built from 16 residues. The CDR3 DNA is TGTGCCAGCAGTGAATCGGGGCAGGGGTACATTCAGCCCCAGCATTTT. The encoded protein is CASSESGQGYIQPQHF.

This clonotype was picked up many times. This chain joins TRBV7-2 and TRBJ2-2, with 8 bases that match TRBD2. CDR3 length equals 16 residues. The V gene's germline CDR1 is SGHTA and CDR2 FQGNSA. J lost 5 bases, V lost 1 base, and 6 bases had no gene match. CDR3 sequence reads: CASSLGSGSRTGELFF. CDR3 in DNA: TGTGCCAGCAGCTTAGGGAGCGGGAGTCGGACCGGGGAGCTGTTTTTT. Supplemented by reference TRBV7-2 and TRBJ2-2, the full variable domain reads GAGVSQSPSNKVTEKGKDVELRCDPISGHTALYWYRQSLGQGLEFLIYFQGNSAPDKSGLPSDRFSAERTGGSVSTLTIQRTQQEDSAVYLCASSLGSGSRTGELFFGEGSRLTVL.

V and J are TRBV19 and TRBJ1-1; TRBD1 matches 7 bases. V shed 6 bases, J shed 2 bases, and the junction held 9 bases outside the gene matches. The CDR3 is 15 amino acids. Germline V gives CDR1 LNHDA, CDR2 SQIVND (reference sequence). The CDR3 sequence is CASRLRDSQNTEAFF. The CDR3 nucleotides are TGTGCCAGTAGGTTAAGGGACAGTCAAAACACTGAAGCTTTCTTT.

This chain uses TRBV4-1 with TRBJ1-1; D call uncertain. The V gene lost 0 bases and the J gene lost 10 bases, with 15 bases spanning the gap. Germline CDR1 MGHRA, CDR2 YSYEKL. The CDR3 covers 14 residues. The CDR3 is CASSQDKAAGIAFF. The DNA of the CDR3 is TGCGCCAGCAGCCAAGATAAGGCGGCGGGGATAGCTTTCTTT.

V usage is TRBV6-5 and J usage is TRBJ2-7; no definite D call. In germline, CDR1 is MNHEY, CDR2 SVGAGI. Trimming left V 2 bases short and J 3 bases short, with 11 bases between. This CDR3 has 14 amino acids. The CDR3 loop reads CASSYDQTYYEQYF. Here the CDR3 DNA reads TGTGCCAGCAGTTACGACCAGACATACTACGAGCAGTACTTC.

In its sample, this clonotype was seen a few times. V is TRBV3-1 and J is TRBJ1-1; D is undetermined. Germline CDR1 and CDR2: LGHDT and YNNKEL (reference sequence). Trimming stripped 0 bases from V and 1 base from J, with 9 bases between. CDR3 size: 15 residues. The DNA for the CDR3 is TGTGCCAGCAGCCAAGATCGGAGAAGGAACACTGAAGCTTTCTTT. Translating gives CASSQDRRRNTEAFF. The full variable domain, in which reference TRBV3-1 and TRBJ1-1 provide the parts outside the CDR3, is DTAVSQTPKYLVTQMGNDKSIKCEQNLGHDTMYWYKQDSKKFLKIMFSYNNKELIINETVPNRFSPKSPDKAHLNLHINSLELGDSAVYFCASSQDRRRNTEAFFGQGTRLTVV.

This clonotype showed up just a few times. CDR3: CASSRRDTDYGYTF. The CDR3 nucleotides are TGTGCCAGCAGTCGCCGGGACACGGACTATGGCTACACCTTC. This rearrangement joins TRBV3-1 to TRBJ1-2; D is perhaps TRBD1 (6 bases). Per the germline V gene, CDR1 is LGHDT and CDR2 is YNNKEL (reference sequence). The germline V and J ends were trimmed by 6 bases and 3 bases, with 14 bases remaining between them. The CDR3 consists of 14 residues.